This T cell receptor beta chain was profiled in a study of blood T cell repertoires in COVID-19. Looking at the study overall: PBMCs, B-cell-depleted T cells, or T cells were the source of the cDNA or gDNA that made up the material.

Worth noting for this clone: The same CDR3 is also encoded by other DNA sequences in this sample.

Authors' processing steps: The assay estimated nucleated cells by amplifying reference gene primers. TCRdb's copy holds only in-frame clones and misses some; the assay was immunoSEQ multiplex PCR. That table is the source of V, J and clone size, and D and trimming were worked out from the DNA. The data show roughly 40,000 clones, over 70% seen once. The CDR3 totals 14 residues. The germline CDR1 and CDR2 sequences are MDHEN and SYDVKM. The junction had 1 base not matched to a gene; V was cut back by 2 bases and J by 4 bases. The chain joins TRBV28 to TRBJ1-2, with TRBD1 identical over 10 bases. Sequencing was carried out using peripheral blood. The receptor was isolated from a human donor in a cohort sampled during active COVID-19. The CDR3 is CASSLGQGGYGYTF. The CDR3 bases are TGTGCCAGCAGTTTAGGACAGGGGGGCTATGGCTACACCTTC.